This TCR beta chain appears in the sequencing data of a study of blood T cell repertoires in COVID-19. Whole-study context: Samples taken during acute and convalescent COVID-19 were collected in the United States, Italy and Spain. The cDNA or gDNA used as material had been derived from T cells, B-cell-depleted T cells, or PBMCs.

V dropped 4 bases and J dropped 3; count of bases not matched to a gene: 9. CDR1 LNHDA and CDR2 SQIVND come from the germline V gene (reference sequence). This CDR3 has 15 residues. In the original workflow: Nucleated cell number was recorded as an estimate derived from reference gene primer amplification. Clones were sequenced by immunoSEQ multiplex PCR, and TCRdb holds only the in-frame ones, with some missing. V and J calls and clone size are those listed in that table; D and trimming were worked out from the DNA. The sample yields approximately 53,000 clones, about four fifths seen once. The chain couples TRBV19 to TRBJ2-7; 7 positions agree with TRBD1. Sample: peripheral blood. This sequence was found in a woman aged 55-69 years with acute or convalescent COVID-19. The CDR3 here is CASSRGGESNYEQYF. The CDR3, as DNA: TGTGCCAGTAGTAGAGGGGGCGAAAGTAACTACGAGCAGTACTTC.